These T cell receptor beta chains were read from a single sample in a study of shared clonotypes between healthy human individuals. Sequencing used immunoSEQ multiplex PCR; TCRdb keeps in-frame clones, though not all of them. The data hold some 2,000,000 clones, with approximately 94% observed a single time. Sequencing was performed on naive CD4+ T cells sorted from blood. Every receptor here comes from a man aged 18 to 29 in good health. Each CDR3 is given with its conserved first and last residue. Each record gives: D gene, V gene, clone size, J gene, CDR3 protein, CDR3 DNA. A D gene is named only where the DNA matches it firmly. Where a row states a size, it is once, few, many or the class of an expanded clone; other rows omit it.

>NA|TRBV5-1|NA|TRBJ2-3
CASTPLGSWTDTQYF
TGCGCCAGCACCCCCCTCGGGTCCTGGACAGATACGCAGTATTTT
>NA|TRBV5-8|NA|TRBJ1-4
CASSLARGEKLFF
TGTGCCAGCAGCTTGGCACGAGGCGAAAAACTGTTTTTT
>NA|TRBV11-2|NA|TRBJ2-7
CASSLDRGEQYF
TGTGCCAGCAGCTTAGATCGAGGGGAGCAGTACTTC
>TRBD1|TRBV12-5|NA|TRBJ1-6
CASGLALVTGGNSPLHF
TGTGCTAGTGGTTTGGCCCTGGTGACAGGGGGCAATTCACCCCTCCACTTT
>NA|TRBV30|few|TRBJ1-1
CAWSVVNTEAFF
TGTGCCTGGAGTGTTGTGAACACTGAAGCTTTCTTT
>TRBD1|TRBV2|NA|TRBJ2-7
CASSQDRYEQYF
TGTGCCAGCAGTCAGGACAGGTACGAGCAGTACTTC
>NA|TRBV7-3|once|TRBJ2-5
CASSLISGFQETQYF
TGTGCCAGCAGCTTAATATCGGGGTTCCAAGAGACCCAGTACTTC
>TRBD1|TRBV6-5|NA|TRBJ2-7
CASRLQDRGPYEQYF
TGTGCCAGCAGACTACAAGACAGGGGCCCCTACGAGCAGTACTTC
>NA|TRBV5-5|NA|TRBJ2-2
CASRAGTPNTGELFF
TGTGCCAGCAGGGCCGGGACACCGAACACCGGGGAGCTGTTTTTT
>NA|TRBV5-4|NA|TRBJ2-1
CASSLAVAYNEQFF
TGTGCCAGCAGCTTAGCGGTTGCCTACAATGAGCAGTTCTTC
>NA|TRBV6-5|NA|TRBJ1-1
CASSFRQVALNTEAFF
TGTGCCAGCAGTTTCCGACAGGTAGCCCTGAACACTGAAGCTTTCTTT